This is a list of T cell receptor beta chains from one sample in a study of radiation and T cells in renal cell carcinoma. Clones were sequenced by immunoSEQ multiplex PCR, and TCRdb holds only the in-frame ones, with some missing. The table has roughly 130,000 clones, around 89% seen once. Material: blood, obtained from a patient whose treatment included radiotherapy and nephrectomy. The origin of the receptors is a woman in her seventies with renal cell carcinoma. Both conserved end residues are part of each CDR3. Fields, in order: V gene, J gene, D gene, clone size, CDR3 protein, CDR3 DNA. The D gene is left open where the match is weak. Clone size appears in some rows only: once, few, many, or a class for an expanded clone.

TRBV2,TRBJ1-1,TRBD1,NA,CASSGDRVGEAFF,TGTGCCAGCAGTGGGGACAGGGTAGGTGAAGCTTTCTTT
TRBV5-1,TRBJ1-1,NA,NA,CASSREGVYTEAFF,TGCGCCAGCAGCAGAGAGGGGGTGTACACTGAAGCTTTCTTT
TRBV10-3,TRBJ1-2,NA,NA,CAISESPGPNVRGYTF,TGTGCCATCAGTGAGTCCCCAGGGCCCAACGTACGGGGCTACACCTTC
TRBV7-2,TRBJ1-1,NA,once,CASSFNRGGAEAFF,TGTGCCAGCAGCTTCAACCGCGGGGGGGCTGAAGCTTTCTTT
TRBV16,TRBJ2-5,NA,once,CASSQSGVQETQYF,TGTGCCAGCAGCCAATCGGGAGTTCAAGAGACCCAGTACTTC
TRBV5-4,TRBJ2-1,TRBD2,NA,CASSQGTSGGEDEQFF,TGTGCCAGCAGCCAGGGGACTAGCGGGGGGGAGGATGAGCAGTTCTTC
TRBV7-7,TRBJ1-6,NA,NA,CASSRDRNSPLHF,TGTGCTAGCAGCAGGGACCGTAATTCACCCCTCCACTTT
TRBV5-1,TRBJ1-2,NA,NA,CATGPANYGYTF,TGCGCCACCGGGCCTGCTAACTATGGCTACACCTTC
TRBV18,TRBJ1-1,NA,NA,CASSFTGNTEAFF,TGTGCCAGCTCCTTCACAGGGAACACTGAAGCTTTCTTT
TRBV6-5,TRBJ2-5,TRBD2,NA,CASSYRGSGGAETQYF,TGTGCCAGCAGTTACCGGGGTAGCGGGGGGGCAGAGACCCAGTACTTC
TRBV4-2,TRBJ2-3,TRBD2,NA,CASSQGSRLAEDTQYF,TGTGCCAGCAGCCAAGGGTCGAGACTAGCGGAAGATACGCAGTATTTT
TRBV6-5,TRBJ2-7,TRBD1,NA,CASSYSRDRTYEQYF,TGTGCCAGCAGTTACTCCCGGGACAGGACCTACGAGCAGTACTTC
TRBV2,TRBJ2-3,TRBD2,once,CASSNTGGPGDTQYF,TGTGCCAGCAGCAATACGGGGGGGCCGGGAGATACGCAGTATTTT
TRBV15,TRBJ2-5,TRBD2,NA,CATSRGGLAGSRETQYF,TGTGCCACCAGCAGAGGAGGGCTAGCGGGGAGTAGAGAGACCCAGTACTTC
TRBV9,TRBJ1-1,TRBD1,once,CASSVVTGANTEAFF,TGTGCCAGCAGCGTAGTCACAGGGGCGAACACTGAAGCTTTCTTT
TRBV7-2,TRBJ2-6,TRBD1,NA,CASSRQGAGANVLTF,TGTGCCAGCAGTCGACAGGGGGCTGGGGCCAACGTCCTGACTTTC
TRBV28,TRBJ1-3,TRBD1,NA,CASSPELGQGVF,TGTGCCAGCAGTCCCGAACTCGGACAGGGAGTGTTT
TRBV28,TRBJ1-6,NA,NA,CASSSYLRNNSPLHF,TGTGCCAGCAGCAGCTACCTCAGAAATAATTCACCCCTCCACTTT
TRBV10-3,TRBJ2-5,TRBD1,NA,CAISGTGGGETQYF,TGTGCCATCAGTGGGACAGGGGGCGGGGAGACCCAGTACTTC
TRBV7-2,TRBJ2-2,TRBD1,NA,CASSSGQGRFGELFF,TGTGCCAGCAGCTCCGGACAGGGAAGGTTCGGGGAGCTGTTTTTT
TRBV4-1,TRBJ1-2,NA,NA,CASSQEGRDYGYTF,TGCGCCAGCAGCCAAGAGGGCAGGGACTATGGCTACACCTTC
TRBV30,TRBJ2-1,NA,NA,CAWSASTGWNEQFF,TGTGCCTGGAGTGCAAGCACAGGGTGGAATGAGCAGTTCTTC
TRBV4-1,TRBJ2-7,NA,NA,CASSQEEAGAYEQYF,TGCGCCAGCAGCCAAGAAGAGGCCGGGGCCTACGAGCAGTACTTC
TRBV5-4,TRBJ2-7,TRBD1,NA,CASSGTGTGGYEQYF,TGTGCCAGCAGCGGGACCGGGACAGGGGGCTACGAGCAATACTTC
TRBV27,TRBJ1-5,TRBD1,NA,CATSVGTGSNQPQHF,TGTGCCACTTCGGTGGGGACAGGTTCCAATCAGCCCCAGCATTTT
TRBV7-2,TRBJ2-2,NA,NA,CASSLGIRDEIGELFF,TGTGCCAGCAGCTTAGGGATCAGGGACGAGATCGGGGAGCTGTTTTTT
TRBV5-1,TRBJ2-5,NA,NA,CASSWGDQAGKTQYF,TGCGCCAGCAGCTGGGGGGACCAGGCGGGGAAGACCCAGTACTTC
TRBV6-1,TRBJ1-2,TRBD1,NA,CASSERWTGSPYGYTF,TGTGCCAGCAGTGAACGGTGGACAGGGTCTCCCTATGGCTACACCTTC
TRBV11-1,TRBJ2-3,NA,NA,CASSFRGKDTQYF,TGTGCCAGCAGCTTCAGGGGAAAAGATACGCAGTATTTT
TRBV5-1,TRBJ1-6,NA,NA,CASSSGRNNSPLHF,TGCGCCAGCAGCTCTGGACGGAATAATTCACCCCTCCACTTT
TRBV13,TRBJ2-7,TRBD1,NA,CASSQTGPEGGYEQYF,TGTGCCAGCAGTCAGACAGGGCCAGAAGGGGGTTACGAGCAGTACTTC
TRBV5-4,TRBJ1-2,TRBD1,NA,CASSWAGTGVNYGYTF,TGTGCCAGCAGCTGGGCCGGGACAGGGGTGAACTATGGCTACACCTTC
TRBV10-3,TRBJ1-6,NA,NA,CAISESHSSYNSPLHF,TGTGCCATCAGTGAGTCGCACAGCTCCTATAATTCACCCCTCCACTTT
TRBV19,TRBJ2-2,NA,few,CASSLRLRELFF,TGTGCCAGTAGTCTGAGGCTTCGCGAGCTGTTTTTT
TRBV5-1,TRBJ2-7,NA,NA,CASSLESYEQYF,TGCGCCAGCAGCTTGGAGTCCTACGAGCAGTACTTC
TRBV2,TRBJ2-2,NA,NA,CASSEVASTGELFF,TGTGCCAGCAGTGAAGTAGCAAGCACCGGGGAGCTGTTTTTT
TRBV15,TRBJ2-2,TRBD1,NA,CATSSGTANTGELFF,TGTGCCACCAGCAGCGGGACAGCAAACACCGGGGAGCTGTTTTTT
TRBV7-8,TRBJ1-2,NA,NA,CASSSGPLAIGYTF,TGTGCCAGCAGCTCAGGACCGCTGGCTATCGGCTACACCTTC
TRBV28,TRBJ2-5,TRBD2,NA,CASTHAGTSGAKTQYF,TGTGCCAGCACCCACGCCGGGACTAGCGGGGCAAAGACCCAGTACTTC
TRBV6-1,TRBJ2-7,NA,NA,CASSDLSYEQYF,TGTGCCAGCAGTGACCTGTCCTACGAGCAGTACTTC
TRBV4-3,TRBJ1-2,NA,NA,CASSRAGDANYGYTF,TGCGCCAGCAGCCGAGCAGGAGACGCTAACTATGGCTACACCTTC
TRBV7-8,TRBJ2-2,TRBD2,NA,CASSIGLAGGWTGELFF,TGTGCCAGCAGCATCGGACTAGCGGGGGGTTGGACCGGGGAGCTGTTTTTT
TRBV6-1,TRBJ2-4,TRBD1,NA,CASSGPGTGNEAKNIQYF,TGTGCCAGCAGTGGTCCCGGGACAGGGAATGAGGCCAAAAACATTCAGTACTTC
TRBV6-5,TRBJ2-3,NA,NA,CASSPWGVTDTQYF,TGTGCCAGCAGCCCCTGGGGGGTGACAGATACGCAGTATTTT
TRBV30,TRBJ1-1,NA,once,CAWSQGSEAFF,TGTGCCTGGAGCCAGGGTTCTGAAGCTTTCTTT